Listed below are T cell receptor beta chains from one sample, sequenced in a study of cytomegalovirus exposure and HLA in healthy donors. The assay was immunoSEQ multiplex PCR, and TCRdb's table has in-frame clones only and misses some. The sample lists approximately 99,000 clones; about three quarters were seen once. The sequencing sample was made of PBMCs. The receptors were gathered from a man aged 35 to 55 in good health and CMV-seronegative. Both conserved end residues are part of each CDR3. Fields, in order: J gene, V gene, D gene, CDR3 protein. The D gene is left open where the match is weak.

>TRBJ1-2|TRBV19|-
CASSIGGDYGYTF
>TRBJ2-3|TRBV5-1|TRBD2
CASSSLAGGNTDTQYF
>TRBJ1-1|TRBV7-9|-
CASSLEGEGIDNTEAFF
>TRBJ2-1|TRBV11-1|TRBD2
CASSLSGGAGNEQFF
>TRBJ2-3|TRBV7-8|-
CASSLMLARQFTDTQYF
>TRBJ2-7|TRBV28|-
CASSLRAGTYEQYF
>TRBJ2-3|TRBV5-4|TRBD2
CASSGLAGAGDTQYF
>TRBJ1-3|TRBV6-5|-
CASSFTGAGNTIYF
>TRBJ2-3|TRBV4-1|TRBD2
CASSQGLAGIDTQYF
>TRBJ2-7|TRBV2|TRBD1
CASKDTGARSYEQYF
>TRBJ2-7|TRBV5-1|-
CASSLAGRDSYEQYF
>TRBJ2-5|TRBV2|-
CASSVNIQETQYF
>TRBJ2-2|TRBV6-5|TRBD1
CASSGQGGYSGELFF
>TRBJ1-6|TRBV9|TRBD1
CASSVGQGGNSPLHF
>TRBJ2-7|TRBV7-6|-
CASSLVQGSYEQYF
>TRBJ2-3|TRBV21-1|-
CASSKKNRGASDTQYF
>TRBJ2-7|TRBV19|TRBD2
CASSIGVAGGSHEQYF
>TRBJ2-3|TRBV5-1|TRBD1
CASSRDRADTQYF
>TRBJ2-5|TRBV7-8|-
CASSPDSRETQYF
>TRBJ2-4|TRBV7-2|TRBD2
CASSLVRVAGGPNIQYF
>TRBJ1-1|TRBV6-5|-
CASTNPDSWDTEAFF
>TRBJ1-4|TRBV7-9|-
CASSRSAGRANEKLFF
>TRBJ2-7|TRBV2|TRBD1
CASTLQGAAYEQYF
>TRBJ1-2|TRBV28|-
CASSFAIMRGKLNYGYTF
>TRBJ2-7|TRBV15|-
CATSRDISYEQYF
>TRBJ2-1|TRBV14|TRBD1
CASGRTGVGEQFF
>TRBJ1-1|TRBV7-2|TRBD1
CASSRQGVNTEAFF
>TRBJ1-1|TRBV7-6|-
CASSPNHEGSRGTEAFF
>TRBJ2-7|TRBV4-2|TRBD2
CASSLKDTGTITYEQYF
>TRBJ2-2|TRBV7-9|TRBD1
CASSRGTGGSSGELFF
>TRBJ2-1|TRBV12-5|TRBD2
CASVLWGGGSYNEQFF
>TRBJ2-7|TRBV4-2|TRBD2
CASSQKGTSGYEQYF
>TRBJ2-7|TRBV6-6|TRBD2
CASSLQRLAVSYEQYF
>TRBJ2-1|TRBV18|TRBD2
CASSRGGATGGEQFF
>TRBJ1-5|TRBV28|-
CASSVGNQPQHF
>TRBJ1-2|TRBV28|-
CASDEGFYYGYTF
>TRBJ2-5|TRBV9|TRBD2
CASSTRTSGGSQYF
>TRBJ2-7|TRBV5-6|TRBD2
CASSLYEGGYEQYF
>TRBJ2-5|TRBV6-1|TRBD2
CASSELAGGQETQYF